The clone carrying this T cell receptor beta chain was observed many times. Its cognate antigen is unknown. This sample was included in a study of Graves' ophthalmopathy and Graves' hyperthyroidism. The CDR3 extends over 12 amino acids. V lost 5 bases and J lost 7, with 9 bases in between. Amplified TCR beta CDR3 regions were obtained using RNA transcripts as template. RT-PCR with HTBI primers came first, then second-round multiplex PCR. Using its own MiXCR run on the multiplex PCR reads, TCRdb lists one record per CDR3 protein. The top ten hold around 2.4% of the sample, which has more than 300,000 distinct CDR3 sequences, 17% seen once. Study-level points and caveats: A classifier, a 13-signature model, separated ophthalmopathy from stable hyperthyroidism with 87.88% sensitivity and approximately 81% specificity.

Material: peripheral blood. The sequence was collected from an adult woman with stable Graves' hyperthyroidism. This rearrangement joins TRBV12-3 or TRBV12-4 to TRBJ1-5, with D tentatively TRBD1 (5 bases). The CDR3 protein is CASSPGDQPQHF. The CDR3 DNA is TGTGCCAGCAGTCCCGGGGACCAGCCCCAGCATTTT.